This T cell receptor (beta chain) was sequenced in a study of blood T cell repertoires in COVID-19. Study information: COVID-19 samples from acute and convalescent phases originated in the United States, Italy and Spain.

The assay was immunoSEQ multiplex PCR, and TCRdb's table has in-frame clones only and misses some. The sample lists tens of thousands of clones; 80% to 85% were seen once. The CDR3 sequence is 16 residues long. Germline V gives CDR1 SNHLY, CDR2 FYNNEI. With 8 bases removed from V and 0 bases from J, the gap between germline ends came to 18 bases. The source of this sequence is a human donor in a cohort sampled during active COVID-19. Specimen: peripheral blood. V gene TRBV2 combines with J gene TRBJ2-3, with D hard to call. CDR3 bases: TGTGCCAGCGGCTCAGGCTTTTCACTCAGCACAGATACGCAGTATTTT. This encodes CASGSGFSLSTDTQYF.